This entry describes one T cell receptor beta chain. Seattle-derived patients entered the study during active infection and were followed longitudinally. Germline CDR1 is LGHDT and CDR2 is YNNKEL (reference sequence). V lost 1 base and J 0 bases, leaving 19 bases between the germline ends. The CDR3 loop spans 18 amino acids. Sequencing was performed with immunoSEQ multiplex PCR; in TCRdb, only in-frame clones are kept and a portion is missing. The sample holds roughly 190,000 clones, around 81% seen once. These data come from a study of blood T cell repertoires in COVID-19. Looking at the study overall: Sources were T cells, B-cell-depleted T cells, or PBMCs; the material itself was cDNA or gDNA.

The origin of this receptor is a woman aged 40 to 49 with COVID-19, enrolled during active disease. The rearrangement links TRBV3-1 (or the pseudogene TRBV3-2) to TRBJ2-7; perhaps TRBD2 as D (6 bases). Sequenced material: peripheral blood. CDR3 nucleotide sequence: TGTGCCAGCAGCCAAGCTGTCCCCGGAATAGCGGACTCCTACGAGCAGTACTTC. Protein product: CASSQAVPGIADSYEQYF.